The next 23 T cell receptor beta chains were all read from a single sample in a study of regulatory T cells in long-lasting Graves disease. Time point noted: newly diagnosed GD, antithyroid drugs for less than 3 months. From PBMCs, RNA was extracted and then used to make the TCR library. Sequencing libraries for TCR beta were prepared with iRepertoire HTBI primers and Arm-PCR of CDR3 regions. TCRdb ran MiXCR on the multiplex PCR reads and lists one entry per CDR3 protein. The data show hundreds of thousands of distinct CDR3 sequences, approximately 13% seen once. These data also featured in a second study, about T cells in Graves' hyperthyroidism and ophthalmopathy.

Sequencing was performed on peripheral blood mononuclear cells (PBMCs), taken at new diagnosis, from a patient treated with antithyroid drugs. These receptors were collected from a man younger than 45 with Graves disease.

This clonotype was counted many times. The chain couples TRBV2 to TRBJ2-1; D possibly uses TRBD1 or TRBD2 (5 bases each). Germline CDR1 SNHLY, CDR2 FYNNEI. This CDR3 comprises 12 residues. Trimming removed 6 bases from V and 14 bases from J, with 17 bases in between. CDR3 region: CASSGTSPGEFF. For the CDR3, the DNA is TGTGCCAGCAGCGGGACCTCCCCTGGGGAGTTCTTC.

The genes are TRBV27 and TRBJ2-1; TRBD2 agrees at 14 bases. CDR1 is MNHEY, CDR2 SMNVEV, per germline (reference sequence). The CDR3 spans 15 residues. The ends lost 9 bases at V and 7 bases at J; junction bases unmatched: 8. In nucleotides, the CDR3 is TGTGCCAGTATTGAGACTAGCGGGAGGGGGAATGAGCAGTTCTTC. Its translation: CASIETSGRGNEQFF.

This clonotype occurred many times. The chain joins TRBV27 to TRBJ2-7; 10 positions agree with TRBD2. The CDR3 has 18 amino acids. V shed 5 bases, J shed 6 bases, and the junction held 19 bases outside the gene matches. Germline V gene sequence: CDR1 MNHEY, CDR2 SMNVEV (reference sequence). CDR3 DNA sequence: TGTGCCAGCAGTCTCTCACCCGTGACTAGCGGGCTGAAGGGCGAGCAGTACTTC. This translates into CASSLSPVTSGLKGEQYF.

This clonotype was recorded many times. The gene calls are TRBV29-1 and TRBJ2-7; 7 bases align to TRBD2. J was trimmed by 4 bases and V by 5 bases; bases with no gene match: 14. CDR3 length: 15 amino acids. Per germline, CDR1 SQVTM and CDR2 ANQGSEA. DNA of the CDR3: TGCAGCGTTCGGCTCCCTCCCAGGGAGGGTTACGAGCAGTACTTC. It is translated as CSVRLPPREGYEQYF.

The chain recombines TRBV27 with TRBJ1-1; D unclear. V lost 3 bases and J lost 7, with 9 bases in between. CDR1 is MNHEY and CDR2 is SMNVEV in the germline V gene (reference sequence). The CDR3 totals 12 residues. For the CDR3, the DNA is TGTGCCAGCAGTTTTGTAGGACGTGAAGCTTTCTTT. It codes for CASSFVGREAFF.

The J gene is TRBJ2-7, the V gene TRBV20-1, with TRBD2 identical over 8 bases. V lost 6 bases, J lost 3 bases, and 7 bases stayed unmatched. The CDR3 consists of 13 residues. Germline loops: CDR1 DFQATT, CDR2 SNEGSKA (reference sequence). The CDR3 DNA follows: TGCAGTGCCGCGGGTAGCGGGAACTACGAGCAGTACTTC. This encodes CSAAGSGNYEQYF.

In its sample, this clonotype was seen many times. The V gene is TRBV11-2, the J gene TRBJ1-6; D is uncertain. This CDR3 region has 15 residues. Germline-derived CDR1 and CDR2 are SGHAT and FQNNGV. V was cut by 0 bases and J by 5 bases, with 8 bases left in between. This chain's CDR3 is CASSLDRTHNSPLHF. CDR3 DNA sequence: TGTGCCAGCAGCTTAGATCGGACCCATAATTCACCCCTCCACTTT.

This clonotype was seen many times. CDR3 residues: CASSLGRSEPQHF. The CDR3, as DNA: TGTGCCAGCAGTCTCGGCCGGTCGGAGCCCCAGCATTTT. This chain joins TRBV28 and TRBJ1-5; the D is unclear. Trimming removed 5 bases at V and 8 bases at J, with 13 bases between. This CDR3 spans 13 amino acids. Germline-derived CDR1 and CDR2 are MDHEN and SYDVKM.

This clonotype was counted many times. Germline is not matched at one junction end, which may reflect a read error. This chain joins TRBV5-1 and TRBJ2-3; unclear D gene. The germline V gene encodes CDR1 SGHRS and CDR2 YFSETQ. The CDR3 runs 14 residues. The CDR3 coding sequence is TGTGCCAGCAGCTTACGCCCAGGCACAGATACGCAGTATTTT. Translation gives CASSLRPGTDTQYF.

This clonotype was counted many times. The rearrangement uses TRBV24-1 and TRBJ2-1, with 8 nucleotides matching TRBD1. The length of the CDR3 is 15 residues. Germline CDR1 reads KGHDR; CDR2 reads SFDVKD. Trimming cost V 7 bases and J 3 bases; bases outside gene matches: 7. Here the CDR3 reads CATSRGQGNYNEQFF. The CDR3 coding sequence is TGTGCCACCAGCAGAGGACAGGGCAACTACAATGAGCAGTTCTTC.

This clonotype was picked up a small number of times. The J gene is TRBJ2-2, the V gene TRBV27; D is ambiguous. Germline CDR1 is MNHEY and CDR2 is SMNVEV (reference sequence). V gave up 2 bases and J gave up 5 bases, with 12 bases separating them. This CDR3 is 15 amino acids long. CDR3 nucleotides: TGTGCCAGCAGTTTAAGTGTCGAGTGGACCGGGGAGCTGTTTTTT. This gives the protein CASSLSVEWTGELFF.

The chain links TRBV10-3 to TRBJ1-2, with TRBD1 as a possible D gene (6 bases). The CDR3 length is 13 residues. The V end lost 11 bases, the J end lost 4 bases, and 17 bases lay between the germline ends. Germline values: CDR1 ENHRY, CDR2 SYGVKD. DNA of the CDR3: TGTGCCGCCGGCGACGGGACACTCTATGGCTACACCTTC. Translated: CAAGDGTLYGYTF.

The rearrangement joins TRBV12-3 or TRBV12-4 to TRBJ1-1; D is unresolved. The CDR3 is 14 amino acids. Trimming took 5 bases from V and 3 from J, leaving 13 bases between them. The CDR3 DNA follows: TGTGCCAGCAGTCTGAGGACGGTGGACACTGAAGCTTTCTTT. This encodes CASSLRTVDTEAFF.

In this sample, this clonotype turned up many times. This sequence joins TRBV27 and TRBJ2-1, with D possibly TRBD2 on 5 matching bases. Deletions cut 6 bases from V and 0 bases from J, with 15 bases between. The CDR3 is 16 residues long. The germline V gene has CDR1 MNHEY and CDR2 SMNVEV (reference sequence). In nucleotides, the CDR3 is TGTGCCAGCAGGGGAGCGTCCCTAAGCTCCTACAATGAGCAGTTCTTC. Encoded protein: CASRGASLSSYNEQFF.

This clonotype was recorded at least ten times. This chain links TRBV2 with TRBJ2-3, with TRBD2 identical over 8 bases. CDR3 length: 15 residues. The J segment lost 3 bases and the V segment lost 4 bases, leaving 6 bases of the junction unmatched. CDR1 and CDR2 from the germline V gene are SNHLY and FYNNEI. CDR3 coding DNA: TGTGCCAGCAGTGCCCCAGCGGGAGTTACAGATACGCAGTATTTT. Translating it yields CASSAPAGVTDTQYF.

This clonotype was seen repeatedly, ten times or more. The chain links TRBV7-9 to TRBJ2-7, with 9 bases fitting TRBD2. The CDR3 has 14 amino acids. Looked up from germline, CDR1 is SEHNR and CDR2 is FQNEAQ (reference sequence). Unmatched junction bases numbered 4, after V lost 7 bases and J lost 0 bases. The CDR3 region has the DNA TGTGCCAGCACCGGACTAGCGCACTCCTACGAGCAGTACTTC. Protein product: CASTGLAHSYEQYF.

This clonotype showed up many times. The chain is built from TRBV29-1 and TRBJ2-2; D may correspond to TRBD1 or TRBD2 (6 bases each). Per germline, CDR1 SQVTM and CDR2 ANQGSEA. Trimming pared 4 bases from V and 7 bases from J, leaving 16 bases between. The CDR3 has 14 residues. The CDR3: CSVGGTPHNGELFF. CDR3 sequence (DNA): TGCAGCGTTGGCGGGACACCCCATAACGGGGAGCTGTTTTTT.

This clonotype was counted ten times or more. V is TRBV3-1 and J is TRBJ2-7; the D is unclear. With 4 bases removed from V and 0 bases from J, the gap between germline ends came to 13 bases. CDR1 is LGHDT, CDR2 YNNKEL, per germline (reference sequence). The CDR3 covers 15 residues. The CDR3 loop is CASSPGFSSSYEQYF. Here the CDR3 DNA reads TGTGCCAGCAGCCCTGGGTTCAGCAGCTCCTACGAGCAGTACTTC.

This clonotype has more than one count but fewer than ten. A much larger clone differs from this one at a single base, so this may be a read error. V usage is TRBV14 and J usage is TRBJ1-1, with no clear D. Trimming took 2 bases from V and 0 from J, leaving 4 bases between them. CDR1 is SGHDN, CDR2 FVKESK, per germline. The CDR3 runs to 13 residues. CDR3 region: CASSQTVNTEAFF. In DNA form, the CDR3 reads TGTGCCAGCAGCCAAACAGTGAACACTGAAGCTTTCTTT.

The table lists this clonotype with many counts. The V call is TRBV11-3, the J call TRBJ2-1; tentative D call: TRBD2 (6 bases). Germline lookup yields CDR1 SGHNT and CDR2 YENEEA. This CDR3 has 15 residues. V was cut by 5 bases and J by 8 bases, with 19 bases left in between. CDR3 nucleotide sequence: TGTGCCAGCAGCCCACGGAGGGGTCTTAGGGATGAGCAGTTCTTC. Translation: CASSPRRGLRDEQFF. The whole variable domain, filled in from reference TRBV11-3 and TRBJ2-1, reads EAGVVQSPRYKIIEKKQPVAFWCNPISGHNTLYWYLQNLGQGPELLIRYENEEAVDDSQLPKDRFSAERLKGVDSTLKIQPAELGDSAVYLCASSPRRGLRDEQFFGPGTRLTVL.

The chain couples TRBV11-1 to TRBJ1-2; possible D gene TRBD1, 5 bases. V was trimmed by 5 bases and J by 5 bases, leaving 15 bases between them. The CDR3 sequence is 14 residues long. Per the germline V gene, CDR1 is SGHAT and CDR2 is FQDESV (reference sequence). The CDR3 region is CASSPGTAPYGYTF. In DNA, the CDR3 is TGTGCCAGCAGCCCCGGGACCGCGCCATATGGCTACACCTTC.

This rearrangement joins TRBV6-1 to TRBJ2-5; 10 bases are a match to TRBD2. TRBJ2-1 matches the DNA end more closely, so the J call is doubtful. Germline CDR1 MNHNS, CDR2 SASEGT. CDR3 length: 14 residues. The CDR3 protein is CASTQAGGLNEQFF. The DNA for the CDR3 is TGTGCCAGCACCCAAGCGGGAGGGCTCAATGAGCAGTTCTTC.

This chain uses TRBV28 with TRBJ2-1; 10 nucleotides agree with TRBD1. Germline V gene lookup returns CDR1 MDHEN and CDR2 SYDVKM. The V segment lost 7 bases and the J segment 13 bases; nucleotides outside the gene matches: 10. CDR3 length equals 13 residues. The CDR3 here is CASTLETGGRQFF. The CDR3, as DNA: TGTGCCAGCACCCTTGAGACAGGGGGCCGACAGTTCTTC.